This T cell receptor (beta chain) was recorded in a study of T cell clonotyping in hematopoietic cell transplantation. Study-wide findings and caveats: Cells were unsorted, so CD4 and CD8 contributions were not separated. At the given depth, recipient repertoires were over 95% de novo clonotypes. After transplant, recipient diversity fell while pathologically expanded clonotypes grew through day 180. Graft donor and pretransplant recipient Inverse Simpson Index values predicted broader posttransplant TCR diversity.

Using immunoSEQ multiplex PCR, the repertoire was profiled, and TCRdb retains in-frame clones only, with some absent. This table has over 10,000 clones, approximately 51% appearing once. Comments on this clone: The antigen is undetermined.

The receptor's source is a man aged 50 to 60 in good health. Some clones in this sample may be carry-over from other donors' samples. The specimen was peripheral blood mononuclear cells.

The CDR3 bases are TGTGCCAGCAGTGATCGGTATCAGGGGTCTGGGGACACTGAAGCTTTCTTT. Translating it yields CASSDRYQGSGDTEAFF. The gene calls are TRBV2 and TRBJ1-1, with D perhaps TRBD1 (6 bases). Germline values: CDR1 SNHLY, CDR2 FYNNEI. Between the trimmed V and J ends, which lost 3 bases and 3 bases, there was a span of 20 bases. The CDR3 has 17 residues.